The 18 T cell receptor beta chains in this list originate from one sample, sequenced in a study of cytomegalovirus exposure and HLA in healthy donors. Some clones are missing from TCRdb's copy, which holds only in-frame ones; the method was immunoSEQ multiplex PCR. The data contain roughly 56,000 clones, roughly nine tenths of them seen just once; the ten biggest clones take up around 2.2%. Sequencing was done on a sample of PBMCs. The receptors come from a woman aged 25 to 39 in good health and CMV-seronegative.

This sequence joins TRBV4-1 and TRBJ2-5; 7 bases line up with TRBD2. The CDR3 covers 18 residues. Germline V gene sequence: CDR1 MGHRA, CDR2 YSYEKL. Trimming removed 0 bases from V and 5 bases from J; junction bases left unmatched: 15. CDR3 coding DNA: TGCGCCAGCAGCCAAGATCTAGGTTGGGCGGGAGAAGGGGAGACCCAGTACTTC. Protein sequence: CASSQDLGWAGEGETQYF.

The rearrangement uses TRBV19 and TRBJ2-2, with D uncertain. The CDR3 is 14 residues long. Trimming shortened V by 3 bases and J by 2 bases, and 7 bases separated the two germline ends. In germline, CDR1 is LNHDA, CDR2 SQIVND (reference sequence). The CDR3 spells CASSIHSNTGELFF. The CDR3 region has the DNA TGTGCCAGTAGTATTCACAGCAACACCGGGGAGCTGTTTTTT. The whole variable domain, remainder taken from reference TRBV19 and TRBJ2-2, is DGGITQSPKYLFRKEGQNVTLSCEQNLNHDAMYWYRQDPGQGLRLIYYSQIVNDFQKGDIAEGYSVSREKKESFPLTVTSAQKNPTAFYLCASSIHSNTGELFFGEGSRLTVL.

The chain has TRBV6-6 and TRBJ1-2; no definite D call. Germline V gene lookup returns CDR1 MNHNY and CDR2 SVGAGI (reference sequence). CDR3 length: 15 amino acids. With 3 bases removed from V and 7 bases from J, the gap between germline ends came to 18 bases. The CDR3 spells CASSYAGRGYGGYTF. CDR3 DNA: TGTGCCAGCAGTTATGCGGGCCGAGGATATGGTGGCTACACCTTC.

This chain connects TRBV9 to TRBJ2-2; maybe TRBD2 (6 bases). Per the germline V gene, CDR1 is SGDLS and CDR2 is YYNGEE. V was trimmed by 4 bases and J by 0 bases, leaving 16 bases between them. The CDR3 covers 17 residues. The CDR3: CASSSLPSVTNTGELFF. CDR3 DNA sequence: TGTGCCAGCAGCTCCTTACCTAGCGTTACGAACACCGGGGAGCTGTTTTTT.

This clone showed up just once. The V gene is TRBV19, the J gene TRBJ2-7; a possible D gene is TRBD1 (6 bases). This CDR3 is built from 14 residues. The V gene lost 6 bases and the J gene lost 2 bases, with 14 bases spanning the gap. Germline V CDR1 and CDR2: LNHDA, SQIVND (reference sequence). The CDR3 nucleotides read TGTGCCAGTAGCTTCCGGACAGAGGCCTACGAGCAGTACTTC. Amino acids: CASSFRTEAYEQYF. Variable domain in full (rest from reference TRBV19 and TRBJ2-7): DGGITQSPKYLFRKEGQNVTLSCEQNLNHDAMYWYRQDPGQGLRLIYYSQIVNDFQKGDIAEGYSVSREKKESFPLTVTSAQKNPTAFYLCASSFRTEAYEQYFGPGTRLTVT.

This clone was observed a handful of times. The chain recombines TRBV21-1 with TRBJ2-7; the table's D call of TRBD2 was not tested on the DNA. TRBV21-1 is described as a pseudogene. The CDR3 has 13 residues. The CDR3 region is CASIGGSSDEQYF. CDR3 bases: TGTGCCAGCATCGGAGGGAGTAGCGACGAGCAGTACTTC.

The chain couples TRBV7-8 to TRBJ2-5; the D gene is possibly TRBD2 (5 bases). TRBJ2-7 explains the end of the DNA better; the J call may be wrong. CDR3 length equals 15 residues. The germline CDR1 and CDR2 sequences are SGHVS and FQNEAQ. As DNA, the CDR3 is TGTGCCAGCAGCTTATTAACGGGGAGCTCCTACGAGCAGTACTTC. Its translation: CASSLLTGSSYEQYF.

This clone was found once. This chain links TRBV29-1 with TRBJ2-7, with 7 bases aligning to TRBD1. Trimming at V came to 2 bases and at J to 7 bases, leaving 8 bases not matched to a gene. CDR3 length: 13 amino acids. Germline values: CDR1 SQVTM, CDR2 ANQGSEA. CDR3 residues: CSVEKQGSEEQYF. CDR3 DNA: TGCAGCGTTGAAAAACAGGGGAGCGAAGAGCAGTACTTC.

The chain carries TRBV19 and TRBJ2-1, with TRBD2 as a possible D gene (5 bases). Germline CDR1 is LNHDA and CDR2 is SQIVND (reference sequence). The CDR3 extends over 14 amino acids. Trimming removed 5 bases from V and 5 bases from J, with 13 bases in between. Written as DNA, the CDR3 is TGTGCCAGTAGTGCCCTAGCTAGGCACAATGAGCAGTTCTTC. Its translation is CASSALARHNEQFF.

The chain carries TRBV30 and TRBJ2-7; TRBD2 matches at 8 bases. Germline lookup yields CDR1 GTSNPN and CDR2 SVGIG (reference sequence). The CDR3 runs 12 residues. CDR3 amino acids: CGVTSERYEQYF. In nucleotides, the CDR3 is TGTGGAGTGACTAGCGAGCGGTACGAGCAGTACTTC.

This clone was picked up one time. The chain links TRBV19 to TRBJ1-3; D is possibly TRBD1 (5 bases). There are 17 residues in the CDR3. Looked up from germline, CDR1 is LNHDA and CDR2 is SQIVND (reference sequence). The V gene lost 6 bases and the J gene lost 1 base, with 19 bases spanning the gap. The CDR3 nucleotides read TGTGCCAGTAGGAGCGCGGGACGGCCGGTGTCTGGAAACACCATATATTTT. Translation: CASRSAGRPVSGNTIYF.

The chain couples TRBV19 to TRBJ2-1, with 9 bases aligning to TRBD2. Germline V lookup: CDR1 LNHDA, CDR2 SQIVND (reference sequence). V lost 5 bases and J lost 5; bases outside the gene matches: 4. There are 14 residues in the CDR3. The CDR3 loop is CASSPGLAHNEQFF. The CDR3, as DNA: TGTGCCAGTAGTCCGGGACTAGCCCACAATGAGCAGTTCTTC. The full variable domain, its missing parts supplied by reference TRBV19 and TRBJ2-1, is DGGITQSPKYLFRKEGQNVTLSCEQNLNHDAMYWYRQDPGQGLRLIYYSQIVNDFQKGDIAEGYSVSREKKESFPLTVTSAQKNPTAFYLCASSPGLAHNEQFFGPGTRLTVL.

This chain uses TRBV4-1 with TRBJ2-5, with D maybe TRBD2 (5 bases). From germline, CDR1 is MGHRA and CDR2 YSYEKL. The V gene lost 1 base and the J gene lost 5 bases, with 17 bases spanning the gap. The CDR3 loop spans 16 amino acids. The CDR3 loop is CASSQVAVGEWETQYF. CDR3 nucleotides: TGCGCCAGCAGCCAAGTGGCGGTTGGGGAGTGGGAGACCCAGTACTTC.

This clone was detected only once. V gene TRBV28 combines with J gene TRBJ2-7, with D possibly being TRBD1 (6 bases). The length of the CDR3 is 14 residues. V lost 8 bases to trimming and J lost 3 bases, with 17 bases between them. The germline gives CDR1 MDHEN, CDR2 SYDVKM. The DNA of the CDR3 is TGTGCCAGCGGCTTTGGGGGCCCCAACTACGAGCAGTACTTC. Protein sequence: CASGFGGPNYEQYF.

The chain joins TRBV5-4 to TRBJ2-1, with 10 bases that match TRBD2. V gave up 4 bases and J gave up 6 bases; unmatched junction bases: 10. The CDR3 extends over 16 amino acids. The V gene's germline CDR1 is SGHNT and CDR2 YYREEE (reference sequence). The CDR3 loop is CASSVGGTSASNEQFF. The CDR3 nucleotides read TGTGCCAGCAGCGTGGGTGGGACTAGCGCTAGCAATGAGCAGTTCTTC.

This clone is medium-sized by share. The chain uses TRBV18 and TRBJ2-7, with TRBD1 identical over 7 bases. The J segment lost 2 bases and the V segment lost 0 bases, leaving 4 bases of the junction unmatched. The germline CDR1 and CDR2 sequences are KGHSH and LQKENI. The CDR3 extends over 15 amino acids. The CDR3 bases are TGTGCCAGCTCACCACCGGCAGGGGGTGCCTACGAGCAGTACTTC. It translates to CASSPPAGGAYEQYF.

The chain employs TRBV6-4 and TRBJ2-2, with 9 bases identical to TRBD1. Trimming took 5 bases from V and 6 from J; bases not matched to a gene: 7. CDR3 size: 15 residues. From germline, CDR1 is MRHNA and CDR2 SNTAGT. CDR3 residues: CASSPGTGYSGELFF. The CDR3, as DNA: TGTGCCAGCAGTCCCGGGACAGGGTATTCCGGGGAGCTGTTTTTT.

This chain connects TRBV5-8 to TRBJ2-7; tentatively, D is TRBD2 (5 bases). V gave up 0 bases and J gave up 6 bases, with 19 bases separating them. CDR3 length equals 16 residues. Germline loops: CDR1 SGHTS, CDR2 YDEGEE. CDR3 in DNA: TGTGCCAGCAGCTTGGTCGTGGGAGTTGCCCCTAGCGAGCAGTACTTC. Protein sequence: CASSLVVGVAPSEQYF.